Sequencing of this T cell receptor (beta chain) was carried out in a study of shared clonotypes between healthy human individuals. On the study more broadly: Each donor had three CD4 naive, three CD4 memory, two CD8 naive and one CD8 memory plate.

As concerns this clone: Antigen: not known.

There are 13 residues in the CDR3. Trimming pared 0 bases from V and 9 bases from J, leaving 11 bases between. Germline CDR1 and CDR2: PRHDT and FYEKMQ (reference sequence). Whole-study findings and limits: Naive CD4 clonotypes overlapped across several donors at 4.5% to 5.5%. Generally, naive subsets (rather than memory subsets) showed larger estimated richness.

Only CD45RO-negative cells positively selected for CCR7 counted as naive CD8 cells, so terminally differentiated effector memory CD45RA+ cells were excluded. Replicate PCRs from sorted subsets contained approximately 190 ng DNA, which is some 30,000 T cell genomes. Only in-frame clones appear in the TCRdb table, and some are missing; sequencing was by immunoSEQ multiplex PCR. This sample has about 600,000 clones, with about 95% found just once. This sequence originates from a young woman in good health. The sample was naive CD8+ T cells sorted from blood. This chain uses TRBV13 with TRBJ2-5; TRBD2 might be the D (6 bases). In nucleotides, the CDR3 is TGTGCCAGCAGCTTAGGACAGACTAGTGCCCAGTACTTC. Translating it yields CASSLGQTSAQYF.